This T cell receptor beta chain was observed in a study of T cells in tuberculosis. At the level of the study: T cells were selected with CD1B tetramers loaded with glucose monomycolate. Regarding the study as a whole: Smaller alpha distances in active tuberculosis partly reflected shorter CDR3-alpha lengths. Active tuberculosis TCR-alpha repertoires lay closer to GMM-specific TCRs than IGRA-negative controls, suggesting clonal expansion.

A remark on this clone: As yet, its antigen is unknown.

The repertoire was sequenced with immunoSEQ multiplex PCR; TCRdb's copy has only in-frame clones and lacks some. The sample yields roughly 41,000 clones, 85% to 95% seen once. Tuberculin skin test and IGRA determined adolescents' latent tuberculosis status at entry. The CDR3 spans 16 residues. Trimming removed 1 base from V and 0 bases from J, with 13 bases in between. Looked up from germline, CDR1 is SGHDT and CDR2 is YYEEEE. Sequences were obtained from PBMCs. This clonotype originated in a donor between 10 and 35 years old with latent tuberculosis or without tuberculosis infection. Some clones in this sample may be carry-over from other donors' samples. The chain employs TRBV5-6 and TRBJ1-1, with D tentatively TRBD1 (5 bases). This chain's CDR3 is CASSLFGGTLNTEAFF. The DNA of the CDR3 is TGTGCCAGCAGCTTGTTTGGCGGGACTCTGAACACTGAAGCTTTCTTT.